This entry lists 9 T cell receptor beta chains sequenced from one sample in a study of radiation and T cells in renal cell carcinoma. Indicated time point: blood 4 weeks post-SBRT, at nephrectomy. Treatment reported: 15 Gy SBRT to primary tumor, nephrectomy 4 weeks later. Using immunoSEQ multiplex PCR, the repertoire was profiled, and TCRdb retains in-frame clones only, with some absent. This repertoire shows under 100,000 clones, just under 85% found once; its top ten account for roughly a tenth. The source was blood, collected from a patient whose treatment included radiotherapy and nephrectomy. The origin of the receptors is a man aged 45-65 years with renal cell carcinoma.

V and J are TRBV10-1 and TRBJ1-4, with TRBD1 identical over 8 bases. Germline-derived CDR1 and CDR2 are WNHNN and SYGVQD (reference sequence). CDR3 length: 16 amino acids. J lost 8 bases, V lost 3 bases, and 11 bases had no gene match. The CDR3 DNA reads as TGCGCCAGCAGTGAATGGTACAGGGGGGTACGGGAAAAACTGTTTTTT. It encodes CASSEWYRGVREKLFF.

J is TRBJ2-2 and V is TRBV7-9; 10 nucleotides match TRBD2. Per germline, CDR1 SEHNR and CDR2 FQNEAQ (reference sequence). Trimming removed 3 bases from V and 3 bases from J; junction bases left unmatched: 10. The length of the CDR3 is 18 residues. The CDR3 bases are TGTGCCAGCAGCTTCATCTTCACTAGCGGGGTCTACACCGGGGAGCTGTTTTTT. The encoded protein is CASSFIFTSGVYTGELFF.

The chain joins TRBV19 to TRBJ2-1; 10 nucleotides agree with TRBD1. The CDR3 covers 14 residues. Germline V gene lookup returns CDR1 LNHDA and CDR2 SQIVND (reference sequence). V lost 9 bases, J lost 5 bases, and 7 bases stayed unmatched. The CDR3 spells CASTRTGGDNEQFF. CDR3 sequence (DNA): TGTGCCAGCACAAGGACAGGGGGTGACAATGAGCAGTTCTTC.

This sequence joins TRBV18 and TRBJ1-4; D is ambiguous. V was shortened by 0 bases and J by 6 bases, with 14 bases between the two germline ends. Germline assignment: CDR1 KGHSH and CDR2 LQKENI. The CDR3 sequence is 16 residues long. The CDR3 loop reads CASSPPSAGWDEKLFF. In DNA, the CDR3 is TGTGCCAGCTCACCACCCTCAGCGGGCTGGGATGAAAAACTGTTTTTT.

The chain employs TRBV7-9 and TRBJ1-2, with a tentative D call TRBD1 (6 bases). The CDR3 contains 13 residues. The germline V gene encodes CDR1 SEHNR and CDR2 FQNEAQ (reference sequence). Between the trimmed V and J ends, which lost 5 bases and 0 bases, there was a span of 7 bases. CDR3 in DNA: TGTGCCAGCAGCCGGACAGCTAACTATGGCTACACCTTC. It is translated as CASSRTANYGYTF.

The chain combines TRBV6-4 with TRBJ1-2; D remains ambiguous. V was cut by 5 bases and J by 5 bases, with 3 bases left in between. The CDR3 sequence is 10 residues long. Germline loops: CDR1 MRHNA, CDR2 SNTAGT. This chain's CDR3 is CASSLYGYTF. The CDR3 DNA follows: TGTGCCAGCAGTCTATATGGCTACACCTTC.

V usage is TRBV19 and J usage is TRBJ1-5; the match to TRBD1 covers 10 bases. The CDR3 is 17 amino acids. The V gene's germline CDR1 is LNHDA and CDR2 SQIVND (reference sequence). V lost 7 bases to trimming and J lost 3 bases; unmatched junction nucleotides: 12. CDR3 amino acids: CASTLGGQGVDNQPQHF. The DNA of the CDR3 is TGTGCCAGTACCCTGGGAGGACAGGGGGTTGACAATCAGCCCCAGCATTTT.

The chain joins TRBV18 to TRBJ1-1; D not certain. Germline CDR1 reads KGHSH; CDR2 reads LQKENI. Trimming removed 3 bases from V and 0 bases from J, with 14 bases in between. This CDR3 has 16 residues. CDR3 DNA sequence: TGTGCCAGCTCACCCTCTTTGGAAGGCCTGAACACTGAAGCTTTCTTT. Its protein is CASSPSLEGLNTEAFF.

In its sample, this clone was seen once. The V call is TRBV5-1, the J call TRBJ1-1; D not certain. The CDR3 runs to 15 residues. Germline V gene sequence: CDR1 SGHRS, CDR2 YFSETQ. Trimming left V 4 bases short and J 0 bases short, with 13 bases between. In nucleotides, the CDR3 is TGCGCCAGCAGCGAGACCTCCTATTTGAACACTGAAGCTTTCTTT. It is translated as CASSETSYLNTEAFF.